There are a few counts of the clone carrying this TCR beta chain. Its antigen is not known. The data derive from a study of shared clonotypes between healthy human individuals. Study outcomes and limitations: Some clonotypes were shared by all four sorted-subset donors, while others were not shared. The non-shared ones had lower generation probabilities than the shared ones.

CDR1 is SNHLY and CDR2 is FYNNEI in the germline V gene. J lost 6 bases, V lost 8 bases, and 3 bases had no gene match. This CDR3 has 12 amino acids. Replicate PCRs run on sorted subsets employed 200 ng DNA, roughly 30,000 T cell genomes. The table came from immunoSEQ multiplex PCR; TCRdb's copy has only in-frame clones and leaves some out. Here the sample spans 950,000 to 1,100,000 clones, around 78% being singletons. Each sample came from a Caucasian adult donor living in Nashville, Tennessee. The source material was memory CD4+ T cells from PBMCs. Regarding subset: CD45RA-negative fraction. This TCR derives from a man aged 18 to 29 in good health. Some clones in this sample may be carry-over from other donors' samples. J is TRBJ2-7 and V is TRBV2; 11 bases are shared with TRBD1. CDR3 region: CASGGQGVEQYF. In DNA, the CDR3 is TGTGCCAGCGGGGGACAGGGGGTCGAGCAGTACTTC.